A selection of T cell receptor beta chains follows, all from one sample in a study of molecular identifiers for immune sequencing clone quantification. TCRdb re-analysed the PCR reads in MiXCR, keeping a single row per CDR3 protein. This sample yields about half a million distinct CDR3 sequences, of which 20% to 25% are seen a single time; roughly 0.81% belongs to the top ten. Specimen: naive CD8+ T cells from blood, with Jurkat cell RNA spiked in. The receptors derive from a human donor in good health. Some libraries in this study had Jurkat cell RNA spiked in. CDR3s include the opening cysteine and the closing phenylalanine or tryptophan. D genes are given only for firm matches. Only some rows state a clone size, as once, few, many or a class for expanded clones.

j_call,v_call,clone_size,cdr3_length,d_call,cdr3_nt,cdr3_aa
TRBJ1-5,TRBV20-1,many,15,-,TGCAGTGCTTCCTCCGAGAGGGGACCTAATCAGCCCCAGCATTTT,CSASSERGPNQPQHF
TRBJ1-1,TRBV6-2/TRBV6-3,few,13,-,TGTGCCAGCAGTTACATGGGGAACACTGAAGCTTTCTTT,CASSYMGNTEAFF
TRBJ2-1,TRBV20-1,-,14,-,TGCAGTGCTCGGGCGCGGTGGGGTTACAATGAGCAGTTCTTC,CSARARWGYNEQFF
TRBJ2-1,TRBV18,many,11,-,TGTGCCAGCTCCGTGGACGGTGAGCAGTTCTTC,CASSVDGEQFF
TRBJ2-3,TRBV2,many,13,-,TGTGCCAGCAGGCGGGACCCCACAGATACGCAGTATTTT,CASRRDPTDTQYF
TRBJ1-6,TRBV19,many,15,TRBD1,TGTGCCAGTAGTTCGGGGACAGATTATAATTCACCCCTCCACTTT,CASSSGTDYNSPLHF
TRBJ1-5,TRBV7-9,-,15,-,TGTGCCAGCAGCCCCCTGGGGGGACCAAATCAGCCCCAGCATTTT,CASSPLGGPNQPQHF
TRBJ1-4,TRBV7-9,few,16,-,TGTGCCAGCAGCTCATCTATGGACTCAACTAATGAAAAACTGTTTTTT,CASSSSMDSTNEKLFF
TRBJ2-7,TRBV7-2,few,15,TRBD2,TGTGCCAGCAGCTTATGGCCTAGCGGGGGGGATGAGCAGTACTTC,CASSLWPSGGDEQYF
TRBJ2-1,TRBV24-1,few,14,-,TGTGCCACCAGTGATACAGACAACTACAATGAGCAGTTCTTC,CATSDTDNYNEQFF
TRBJ2-2,TRBV10-2,-,15,TRBD2,TGCGCCAGCAACGGACTAGCGGGGACCACCGGGGAGCTGTTTTTT,CASNGLAGTTGELFF
TRBJ1-5,TRBV28,many,15,-,TGTGCCAGCAGTTTGTGGGCCCAGGGTAATCAGCCCCAGCATTTT,CASSLWAQGNQPQHF
TRBJ2-3,TRBV6-5,many,17,TRBD2,TGTGCCAGCAGTGCCGAGCCCCTAGCGGCATTCACAGATACGCAGTATTTT,CASSAEPLAAFTDTQYF
TRBJ2-1,TRBV4-3,-,20,-,TGCGCCAGCAGCCAAGAGGGGGCCCGGGGGGTCTTAAGGTTCGGGAATGAGCAGTTCTTC,CASSQEGARGVLRFGNEQFF
TRBJ2-7,TRBV7-2,once,17,-,TGTGCCGGCAGCTTAGGCTCCTTGACTAGAAGAATGAACGAGCAGTACTTC,CAGSLGSLTRRMNEQYF
TRBJ2-1,TRBV12-3/TRBV12-4,many,16,-,TGTGCCAGCAGCCTTGGGGGGCTCAGCTCCTACAATGAGCAGTTCTTC,CASSLGGLSSYNEQFF
TRBJ2-7,TRBV27,-,13,TRBD2,TGTGCCAGCAAAGGGACTAGCGGCTACGAGCAGTACTTC,CASKGTSGYEQYF
TRBJ1-1,TRBV12-3/TRBV12-4,-,15,-,TGTGCCAGCAGCCCTCGATCAGATCCGAACACTGAAGCTTTCTTT,CASSPRSDPNTEAFF
TRBJ1-4,TRBV4-3,-,14,-,TGCGCCAGCAGCCCCATTGCAGGGGAAGAAAAACTGTTTTTT,CASSPIAGEEKLFF
TRBJ2-5,TRBV30,few,14,-,TGTGCCTGGAGTGCCCCCGCCCCCCGCGAGACCCAGTACTTC,CAWSAPAPRETQYF
TRBJ2-3,TRBV28,many,17,-,TGTGCCAGCAGTTTGTTCGTGGGCAGGAGAAGCACAGATACGCAGTATTTT,CASSLFVGRRSTDTQYF
TRBJ2-3,TRBV7-2,many,16,TRBD1,TGTGCCAGCAGCCCGCGGGACAGGGGTAAGGCAGATACGCAGTATTTT,CASSPRDRGKADTQYF
TRBJ1-1,TRBV19,-,16,-,TGTGCCAGCCAAAATGAGGATGGGAACTTGAACACTGAAGCTTTCTTT,CASQNEDGNLNTEAFF
TRBJ2-7,TRBV6-2/TRBV6-3,many,14,-,TGTGCCAGCCAGGTGCGGGCTTACTCCTACGAGCAGTACTTC,CASQVRAYSYEQYF
TRBJ2-2,TRBV4-3,-,17,TRBD1,TGCGCCAGCAGCCAAGATTGGGTAGGGGGCGACACCGGGGAGCTGTTTTTT,CASSQDWVGGDTGELFF
TRBJ1-2,TRBV20-1,few,11,-,TGCAGTGCTAGTGGGTTTAATGGCTACACCTTC,CSASGFNGYTF
TRBJ2-3,TRBV4-1,-,16,-,TGCGCCAGCAGCCAGTCGAGGCTAGCCGGCACAGATACGCAGTATTTT,CASSQSRLAGTDTQYF
TRBJ2-3,TRBV12-3/TRBV12-4,many,14,-,TGTGCCAGCAGCGGGACGTACTTCACAGATACGCAGTATTTT,CASSGTYFTDTQYF
TRBJ2-7,TRBV9,-,14,-,TGTGCCAGTCCCCCAGCAGAGTGCTCCTACGAGCAGTACTTC,CASPPAECSYEQYF
TRBJ1-1,TRBV19,-,13,-,TGTGCCAGTAGTATGGGTATGAACACTGATGCTTTCTTT,CASSMGMNTDAFF
TRBJ1-5,TRBV28,-,14,-,TGTGCCAGCAGTTCCCGCGGGGTGGATCCGCCCCAGCATTTT,CASSSRGVDPPQHF
TRBJ2-5,TRBV20-1,-,15,TRBD2,TGCAGTGCTAGAGAAGGGACTAGCGGGGGCGTGGCCCAGTACTTC,CSAREGTSGGVAQYF